This T cell receptor (beta chain) comes out of a study of shared clonotypes between healthy human individuals. The naive CD8 fraction comprised CD45RO-negative cells positively selected for CCR7 and excluded terminally differentiated effector memory CD45RA+ cells. The method was immunoSEQ multiplex PCR; TCRdb's version includes in-frame clones alone and lacks a portion of them. The sample carries about 2 million clones, 85% to 95% recorded once. Sequencing was done on a sample of naive CD8+ T cells sorted from blood. The clonotype comes from a man younger than 30 in good health.

CDR3 region: CASRDTSGGANVLTF. CDR3 bases: TGTGCCAGCAGGGACACCTCGGGAGGGGCCAACGTCCTGACTTTC. The chain carries TRBV2 and TRBJ2-6; D may be TRBD1 or TRBD2 (5 bases each). CDR3 size: 15 residues. The germline CDR1 and CDR2 sequences are SNHLY and FYNNEI. V lost 6 bases and J 4 bases, leaving 13 bases between the germline ends.